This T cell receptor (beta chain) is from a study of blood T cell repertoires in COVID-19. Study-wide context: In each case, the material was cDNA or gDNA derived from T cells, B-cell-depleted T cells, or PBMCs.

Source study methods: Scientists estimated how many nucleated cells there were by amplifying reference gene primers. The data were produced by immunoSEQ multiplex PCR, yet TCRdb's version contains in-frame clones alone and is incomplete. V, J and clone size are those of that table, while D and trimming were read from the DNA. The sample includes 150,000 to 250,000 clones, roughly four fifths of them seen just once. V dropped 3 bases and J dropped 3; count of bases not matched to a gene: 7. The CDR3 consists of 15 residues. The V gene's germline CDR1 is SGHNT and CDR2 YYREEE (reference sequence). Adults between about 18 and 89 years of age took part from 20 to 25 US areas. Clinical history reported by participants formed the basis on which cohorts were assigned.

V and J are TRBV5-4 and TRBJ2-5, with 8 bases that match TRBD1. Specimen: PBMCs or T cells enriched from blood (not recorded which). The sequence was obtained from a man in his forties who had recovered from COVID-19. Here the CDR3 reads CASSSYNRGEETQYF. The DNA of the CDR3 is TGTGCCAGCAGCTCCTATAACAGGGGGGAAGAGACCCAGTACTTC. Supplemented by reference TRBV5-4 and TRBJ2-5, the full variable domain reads ETGVTQSPTHLIKTRGQQVTLRCSSQSGHNTVSWYQQALGQGPQFIFQYYREEENGRGNFPPRFSGLQFPNYSSELNVNALELDDSALYLCASSSYNRGEETQYFGPGTRLLVL.